This section outlines one T cell receptor beta chain sequence together with its context. Its matching antigen is unknown. Germline V gives CDR1 SGHDT, CDR2 YYEEEE. Trimming removed 4 bases at V and 3 bases at J, with 14 bases between. The CDR3 spans 15 residues. TCRdb's copy holds only in-frame clones and misses some; the assay was immunoSEQ multiplex PCR. The sample includes roughly 96,000 clones, under 90% seen only once; the top ten take roughly 26%. The data derive from a study of T cell responses to AZD1222 COVID-19 vaccine. Study details: Pooled samples include second doses given at about 4 or 12 weeks. Overall study results and limits: Increased Spike-specific TCR breadth and depth were observed after two AZD1222 doses. White British ancestry dominated among donors, who included more females, and clonal diversity was possibly underestimated. Within unmutated variant regions lay the reported targets of nearly half of spike-specific TCRs.

This sequence joins TRBV5-6 and TRBJ1-3; tentative D call: TRBD1 (6 bases). The sequences come from peripheral blood, collected on day 0 of AZD1222 vaccination. The sequence was obtained from an adult in good health. The CDR3 coding sequence is TGTGCCAGCAGCCCCAGGGGACCGGGTGGAAACACCATATATTTT. It yields the protein CASSPRGPGGNTIYF. The entire variable domain, with the rest obtained from reference TRBV5-6 and TRBJ1-3, is as follows: DAGVTQSPTHLIKTRGQQVTLRCSPKSGHDTVSWYQQALGQGPQFIFQYYEEEERQRGNFPDRFSGHQFPNYSSELNVNALLLGDSALYLCASSPRGPGGNTIYFGEGSWLTVV.